In this sample, the clone carrying this T cell receptor (beta chain) turned up once. The antigen is undetermined. Sequencing targeted TCR beta in T cells from blood (CD8+ and CD4+). The CD8+ and CD4+ T cells were isolated magnetically using a negative isolation approach, whereas the TEMRA cells were enriched by FACS. The source of the sample is a study of CD8 T cells in Susac syndrome. Overall study results and limits: As the study acknowledged, the number of individuals in its TCR sequencing and HLA analysis was relatively small.

Random hexamers were used to reverse transcribe 0.5 to 1 ug of RNA. The method of amplification for TCR beta CDR3 was immunoSEQ multiplex PCR, covering 54 Vbeta and 13 Jbeta. TCRdb re-called the immunoSEQ multiplex PCR reads with MiXCR, one entry per CDR3 protein. Among about 160,000 distinct CDR3 sequences listed, just under 95% were seen once. The sequencing input was CD4+ T cells from PBMCs. The sequence was collected from a human donor in good health.

The CDR3 reads CAWRTGGYTF. The CDR3 DNA is TGTGCCTGGAGGACTGGAGGCTACACCTTC. The chain links TRBV30 to TRBJ1-2; D is undetermined. The CDR3 length is 10 residues. Trimming removed 3 bases at V and 8 bases at J, with 7 bases between. The germline V gene has CDR1 GTSNPN and CDR2 SVGIG (reference sequence).